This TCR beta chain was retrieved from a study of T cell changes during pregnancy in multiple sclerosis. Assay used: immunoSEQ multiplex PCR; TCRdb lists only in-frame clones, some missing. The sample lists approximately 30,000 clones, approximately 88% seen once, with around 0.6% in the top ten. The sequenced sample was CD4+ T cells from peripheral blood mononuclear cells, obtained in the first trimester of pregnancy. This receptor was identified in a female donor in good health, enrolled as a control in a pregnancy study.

The CDR3 loop reads CASSLAYLATEAFF. CDR3 nucleotides: TGTGCCAGCAGCTTAGCGTACTTAGCCACTGAAGCTTTCTTT. The V call is TRBV7-2, the J call TRBJ1-1; D uncertain. Deletions cut 0 bases from V and 4 bases from J, with 9 bases between. From germline, CDR1 is SGHTA and CDR2 FQGNSA. This CDR3 region has 14 residues.